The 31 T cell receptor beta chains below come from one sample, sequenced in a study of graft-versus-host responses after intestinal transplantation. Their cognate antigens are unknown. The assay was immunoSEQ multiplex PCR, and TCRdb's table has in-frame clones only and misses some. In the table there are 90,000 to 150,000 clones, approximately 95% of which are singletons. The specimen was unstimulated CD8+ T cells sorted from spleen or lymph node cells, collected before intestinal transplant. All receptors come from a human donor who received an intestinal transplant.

CDR3 protein: CASSQDRLIAHEQYF. The CDR3 region has the DNA TGTGCCAGCAGCCAGGACAGGTTAATAGCCCACGAGCAGTACTTC. The V gene is TRBV28, the J gene TRBJ2-7, with 7 nucleotides matching TRBD1. CDR3 length: 15 residues. The germline CDR1 and CDR2 sequences are MDHEN and SYDVKM. V was pared by 6 bases and J by 5 bases, with 13 bases of the junction left unmatched. The full variable domain, completed using reference TRBV28 and TRBJ2-7, is DVKVTQSSRYLVKRTGEKVFLECVQDMDHENMFWYRQDPGLGLRLIYFSYDVKMKEKGDIPEGYSVSREKKERFSLILESASTNQTSMYLCASSQDRLIAHEQYFGPGTRLTVT.

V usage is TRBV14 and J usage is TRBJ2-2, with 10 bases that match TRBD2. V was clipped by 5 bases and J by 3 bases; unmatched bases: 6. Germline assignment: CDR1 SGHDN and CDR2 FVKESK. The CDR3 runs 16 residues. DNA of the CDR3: TGTGCCAGCAGCTTGAGCGGGAGGGCCGACACCGGGGAGCTGTTTTTT. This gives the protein CASSLSGRADTGELFF.

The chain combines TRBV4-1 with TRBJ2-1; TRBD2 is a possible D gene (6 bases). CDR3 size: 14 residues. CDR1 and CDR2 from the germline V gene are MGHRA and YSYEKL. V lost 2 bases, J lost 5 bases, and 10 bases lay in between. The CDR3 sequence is CASSQRLVNNEQFF. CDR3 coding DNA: TGCGCCAGCAGCCAAAGACTAGTAAACAATGAGCAGTTCTTC.

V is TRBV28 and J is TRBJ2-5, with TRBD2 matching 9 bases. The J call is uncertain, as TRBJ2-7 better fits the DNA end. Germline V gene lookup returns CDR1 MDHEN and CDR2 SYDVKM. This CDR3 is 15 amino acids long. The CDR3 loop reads CASSLPPSGVYEQYF. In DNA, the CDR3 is TGTGCCAGCAGTCTCCCCCCTAGCGGGGTCTACGAGCAGTACTTC.

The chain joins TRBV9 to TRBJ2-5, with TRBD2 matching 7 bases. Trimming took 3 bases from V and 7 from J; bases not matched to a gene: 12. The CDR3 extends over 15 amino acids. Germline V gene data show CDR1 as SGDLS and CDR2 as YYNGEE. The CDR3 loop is CASSASSSGPGTQYF. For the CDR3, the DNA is TGTGCCAGCAGCGCCTCGTCTAGCGGCCCAGGGACCCAGTACTTC.

The DNA of the CDR3 is TGTGCCAGTAGTATCCTAGGGACAGATACGCAGTATTTT. It translates to CASSILGTDTQYF. The rearrangement uses TRBV19 and TRBJ2-3; no clear D. Germline CDR1 is LNHDA and CDR2 is SQIVND (reference sequence). The CDR3 sequence is 13 residues long. V dropped 3 bases and J dropped 3 bases, with 7 bases sitting between them.

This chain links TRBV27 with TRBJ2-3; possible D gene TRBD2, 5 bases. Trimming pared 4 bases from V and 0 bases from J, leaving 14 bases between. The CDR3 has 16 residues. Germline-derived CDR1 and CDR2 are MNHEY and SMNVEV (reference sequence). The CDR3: CASSSTAAGSTDTQYF. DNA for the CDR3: TGTGCCAGCAGTTCGACGGCGGCGGGTAGCACAGATACGCAGTATTTT.

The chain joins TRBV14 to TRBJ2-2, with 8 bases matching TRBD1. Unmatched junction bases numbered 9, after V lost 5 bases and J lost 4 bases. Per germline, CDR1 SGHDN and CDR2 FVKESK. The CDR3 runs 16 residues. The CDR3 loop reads CASSTWTGRSTGELFF. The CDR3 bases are TGTGCCAGCAGCACCTGGACAGGGAGGAGCACCGGGGAGCTGTTTTTT.

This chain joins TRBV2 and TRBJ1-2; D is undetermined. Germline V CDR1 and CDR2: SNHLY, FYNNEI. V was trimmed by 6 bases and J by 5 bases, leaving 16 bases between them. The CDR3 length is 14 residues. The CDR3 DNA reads TGTGCCAGCAGCGAAATGTTGGCAGCTTATGGCTACACCTTC. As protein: CASSEMLAAYGYTF.

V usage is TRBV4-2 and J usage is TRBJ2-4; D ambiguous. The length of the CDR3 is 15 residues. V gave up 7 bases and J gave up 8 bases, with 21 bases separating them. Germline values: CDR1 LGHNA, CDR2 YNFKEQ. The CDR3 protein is CASTPGVGLEDIQYF. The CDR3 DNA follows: TGTGCCAGCACCCCTGGGGTTGGTCTCGAGGACATTCAGTACTTC.

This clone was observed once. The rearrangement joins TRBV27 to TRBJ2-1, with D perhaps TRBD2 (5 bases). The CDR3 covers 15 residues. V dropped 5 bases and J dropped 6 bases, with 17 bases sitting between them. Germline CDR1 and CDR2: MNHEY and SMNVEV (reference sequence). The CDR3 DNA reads TGTGCCAGCAGTAAGAGCGGAGGAACCCCCAATGAGCAGTTCTTC. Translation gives CASSKSGGTPNEQFF.

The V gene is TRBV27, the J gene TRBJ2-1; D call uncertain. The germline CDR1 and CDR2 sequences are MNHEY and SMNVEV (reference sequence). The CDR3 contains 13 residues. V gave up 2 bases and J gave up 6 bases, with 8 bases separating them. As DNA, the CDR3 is TGTGCCAGCAGTTTAACGGTCTCCAATGAGCAGTTCTTC. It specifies CASSLTVSNEQFF.

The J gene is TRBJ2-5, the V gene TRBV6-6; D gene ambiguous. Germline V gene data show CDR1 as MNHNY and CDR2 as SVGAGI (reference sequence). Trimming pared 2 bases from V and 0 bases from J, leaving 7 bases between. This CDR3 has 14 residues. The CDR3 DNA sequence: TGTGCCAGCAGTTACACCCCGTACCAAGAGACCCAGTACTTC. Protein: CASSYTPYQETQYF.

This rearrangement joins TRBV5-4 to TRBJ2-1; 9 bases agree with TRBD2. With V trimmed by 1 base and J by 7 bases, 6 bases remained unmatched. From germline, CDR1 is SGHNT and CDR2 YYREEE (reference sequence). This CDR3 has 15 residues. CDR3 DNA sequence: TGTGCCAGCAGCTTGTTGCGGGAGGGCCGGAATGAGCAGTTCTTC. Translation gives CASSLLREGRNEQFF.

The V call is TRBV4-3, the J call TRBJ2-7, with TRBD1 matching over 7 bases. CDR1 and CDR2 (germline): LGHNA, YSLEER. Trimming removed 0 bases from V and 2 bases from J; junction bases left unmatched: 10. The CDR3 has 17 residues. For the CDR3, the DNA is TGCGCCAGCAGCCAAGATCTAGGGACAGAGACCCCCTACGAGCAGTACTTC. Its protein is CASSQDLGTETPYEQYF.

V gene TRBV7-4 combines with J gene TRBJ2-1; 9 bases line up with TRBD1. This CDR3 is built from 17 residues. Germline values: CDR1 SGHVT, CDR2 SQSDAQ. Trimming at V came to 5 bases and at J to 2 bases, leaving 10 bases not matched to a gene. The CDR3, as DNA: TGTGCCAGCAGCCCTCATTTGGGACAGGGCCCCTACAATGAGCAGTTCTTC. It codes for CASSPHLGQGPYNEQFF.

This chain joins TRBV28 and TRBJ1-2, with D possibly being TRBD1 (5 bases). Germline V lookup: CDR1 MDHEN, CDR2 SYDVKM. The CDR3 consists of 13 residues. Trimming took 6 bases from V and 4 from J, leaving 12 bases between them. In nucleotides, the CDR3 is TGTGCCAGCAGCAGGGATCAGGGCTATGGCTACACCTTC. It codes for CASSRDQGYGYTF.

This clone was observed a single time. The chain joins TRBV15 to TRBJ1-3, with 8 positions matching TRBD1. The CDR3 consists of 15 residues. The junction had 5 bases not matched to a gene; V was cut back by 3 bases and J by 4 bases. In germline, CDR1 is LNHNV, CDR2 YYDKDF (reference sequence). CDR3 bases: TGTGCCACCAGCAGGGACAGGGCCGGGGGAAACACCATATATTTT. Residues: CATSRDRAGGNTIYF.

The CDR3 loop is CASSSGTSGNTIYF. As DNA, the CDR3 is TGTGCCAGCAGTTCCGGGACGTCTGGAAACACCATATATTTT. The gene calls are TRBV28 and TRBJ1-3, with D possibly being TRBD1 (5 bases). V was pared by 4 bases and J by 1 base, with 8 bases between. Germline values: CDR1 MDHEN, CDR2 SYDVKM. This CDR3 region has 14 residues.

The CDR3 sequence: CASATSENEQFF. The CDR3 nucleotides are TGTGCCAGCGCGACGAGCGAGAATGAGCAGTTCTTC. V usage is TRBV7-7 and J usage is TRBJ2-1; D call uncertain. Germline loops: CDR1 SSHAT, CDR2 FNYEAQ (reference sequence). V lost 8 bases and J lost 7, with 12 bases in between. This CDR3 comprises 12 residues.

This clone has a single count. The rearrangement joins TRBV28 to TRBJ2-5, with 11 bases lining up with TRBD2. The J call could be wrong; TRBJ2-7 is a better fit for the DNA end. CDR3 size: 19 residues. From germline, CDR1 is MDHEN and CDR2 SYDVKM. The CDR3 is CASSFAPGLAGSNTYEQYF. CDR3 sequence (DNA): TGTGCCAGCAGTTTTGCCCCTGGACTAGCGGGTAGCAATACCTACGAGCAGTACTTC.

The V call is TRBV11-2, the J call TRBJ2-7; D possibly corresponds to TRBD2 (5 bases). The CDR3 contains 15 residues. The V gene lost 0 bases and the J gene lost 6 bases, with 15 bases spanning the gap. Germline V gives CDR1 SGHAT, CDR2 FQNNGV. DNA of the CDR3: TGTGCCAGCAGCTTAGATCTAGGATCGGGGAGCGAGCAGTACTTC. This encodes CASSLDLGSGSEQYF.

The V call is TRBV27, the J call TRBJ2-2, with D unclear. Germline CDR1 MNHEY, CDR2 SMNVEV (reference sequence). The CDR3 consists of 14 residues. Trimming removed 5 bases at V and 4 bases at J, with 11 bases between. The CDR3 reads CASSPPMFTGELFF. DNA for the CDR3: TGTGCCAGCAGTCCCCCGATGTTCACCGGGGAGCTGTTTTTT.

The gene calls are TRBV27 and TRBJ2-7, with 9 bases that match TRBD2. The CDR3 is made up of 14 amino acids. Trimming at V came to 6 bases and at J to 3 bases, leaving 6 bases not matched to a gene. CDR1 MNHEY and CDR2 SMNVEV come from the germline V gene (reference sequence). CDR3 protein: CASSAGGYYYEQYF. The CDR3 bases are TGTGCCAGCAGCGCGGGGGGGTACTACTACGAGCAGTACTTC.

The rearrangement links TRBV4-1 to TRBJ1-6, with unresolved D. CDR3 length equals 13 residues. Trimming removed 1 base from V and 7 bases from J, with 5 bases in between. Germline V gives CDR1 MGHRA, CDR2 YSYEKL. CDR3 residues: CASSQVLNSPLHF. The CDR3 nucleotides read TGCGCCAGCAGCCAAGTCCTGAATTCACCCCTCCACTTT.

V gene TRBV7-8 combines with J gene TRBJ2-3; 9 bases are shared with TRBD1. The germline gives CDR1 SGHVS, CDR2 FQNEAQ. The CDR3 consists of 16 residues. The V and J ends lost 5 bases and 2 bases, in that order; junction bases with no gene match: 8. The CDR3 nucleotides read TGTGCCAGCAGCCCCTCGACAGGGGGATTCACAGATACGCAGTATTTT. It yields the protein CASSPSTGGFTDTQYF. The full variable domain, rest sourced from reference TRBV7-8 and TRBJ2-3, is GAGVSQSPRYKVAKRGQDVALRCDPISGHVSLFWYQQALGQGPEFLTYFQNEAQLDKSGLPSDRFFAERPEGSVSTLKIQRTQQEDSAVYLCASSPSTGGFTDTQYFGPGTRLTVL.

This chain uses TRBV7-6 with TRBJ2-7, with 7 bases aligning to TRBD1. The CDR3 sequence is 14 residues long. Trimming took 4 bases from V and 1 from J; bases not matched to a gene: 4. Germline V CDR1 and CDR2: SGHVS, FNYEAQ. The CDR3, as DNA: TGTGCCAGCAGCTCAATGACAGGGTCCTACGAGCAGTACTTC. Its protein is CASSSMTGSYEQYF.

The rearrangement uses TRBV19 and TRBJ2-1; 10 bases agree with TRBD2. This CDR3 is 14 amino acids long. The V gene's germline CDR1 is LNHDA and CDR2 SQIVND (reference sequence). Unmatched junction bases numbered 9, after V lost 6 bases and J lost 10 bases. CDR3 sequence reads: CASSPGTSALEQFF. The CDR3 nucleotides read TGTGCCAGTAGCCCCGGGACTAGCGCCCTAGAGCAGTTCTTC.

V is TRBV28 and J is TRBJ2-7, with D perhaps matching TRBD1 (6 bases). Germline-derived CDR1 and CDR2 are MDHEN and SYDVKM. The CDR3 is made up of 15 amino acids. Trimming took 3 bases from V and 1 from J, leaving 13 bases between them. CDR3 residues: CASSFTFQGSYEQYF. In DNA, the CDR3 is TGTGCCAGCAGTTTCACCTTTCAGGGGTCCTACGAGCAGTACTTC.

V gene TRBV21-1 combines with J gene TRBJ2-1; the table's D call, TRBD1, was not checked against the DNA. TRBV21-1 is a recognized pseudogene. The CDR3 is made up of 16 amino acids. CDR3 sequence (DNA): TGTGCCAGCAGCAAAGCGCTACAGGGCTCCTACAATGAGCAGTTCTTC. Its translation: CASSKALQGSYNEQFF.

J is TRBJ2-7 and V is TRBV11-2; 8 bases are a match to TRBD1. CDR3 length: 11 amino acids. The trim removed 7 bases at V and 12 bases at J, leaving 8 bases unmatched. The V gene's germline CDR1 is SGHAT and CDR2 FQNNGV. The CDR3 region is CASTQGAMGYF. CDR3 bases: TGTGCCAGCACCCAGGGGGCGATGGGGTACTTC.